Shown below are 12 T cell receptor beta chains from a single sample sequenced in a study of blood T cell repertoires in COVID-19. Some clones are missing from TCRdb's copy, which holds only in-frame ones; the method was immunoSEQ multiplex PCR. The table has 150,000 or so clones, 80% to 90% seen once. The sample comprised peripheral blood. The source of these receptors is a woman in her 50s with acute or convalescent COVID-19.

The V gene is TRBV24-1, the J gene TRBJ1-2; weak D call: TRBD1 (5 bases). The CDR3 has 16 amino acids. Between the trimmed V and J ends, which lost 4 bases and 8 bases, there was a span of 22 bases. The germline V gene has CDR1 KGHDR and CDR2 SFDVKD. CDR3 in amino acids: CATSDQGGDVYVGYTF. The CDR3 region has the DNA TGTGCCACCAGTGACCAGGGAGGGGACGTCTATGTAGGCTACACCTTC.

The chain carries TRBV2 and TRBJ1-5; no clear D gene. Germline CDR1 reads SNHLY; CDR2 reads FYNNEI. V lost 3 bases and J 0 bases, leaving 12 bases between the germline ends. CDR3 length equals 16 residues. CDR3 protein: CASSDLDYYSNQPQHF. The CDR3, as DNA: TGTGCCAGCAGTGATTTGGACTACTATAGCAATCAGCCCCAGCATTTT.

V is TRBV18 and J is TRBJ1-1; 8 bases map to TRBD1. Per germline, CDR1 KGHSH and CDR2 LQKENI. The CDR3 contains 15 residues. The V gene end was trimmed by 3 bases and the J gene end by 3 bases; junction bases not matched to a gene: 6. CDR3 nucleotides: TGTGCCAGCTCACCCAGACAGGGGAGGGACACTGAAGCTTTCTTT. Translated, it gives CASSPRQGRDTEAFF.

V and J are TRBV4-3 and TRBJ2-7, with TRBD2 matching over 10 bases. Germline V gene data show CDR1 as LGHNA and CDR2 as YSLEER. The V and J ends lost 4 bases and 6 bases, in that order; junction bases with no gene match: 12. The CDR3 runs 16 residues. The CDR3 spells CASSLTDSGRAREQYF. In DNA, the CDR3 is TGCGCCAGCAGCCTAACTGACAGCGGGAGGGCCCGCGAGCAGTACTTC.

This CDR3 reads CTSSQDRGKGYTF. DNA of the CDR3: TGCACCAGCAGCCAGGACAGGGGGAAAGGCTACACCTTC. The chain joins TRBV1 to TRBJ1-2; TRBD1, the table's D call, was not compared with the DNA. TRBV1 is shown as a pseudogene. The CDR3 extends over 13 amino acids.

The CDR3 here is CASSQGRTSGDYEQYF. For the CDR3, the DNA is TGCGCCAGCAGCCAAGGAAGAACTAGCGGAGACTACGAGCAGTACTTC. The V call is TRBV4-1, the J call TRBJ2-7, with 8 bases fitting TRBD2. Trimming at V came to 1 base and at J to 3 bases, leaving 8 bases not matched to a gene. Germline V gene data show CDR1 as MGHRA and CDR2 as YSYEKL. This CDR3 has 16 residues.

The chain employs TRBV6-4 and TRBJ2-2; 7 bases align to TRBD2. Germline V gene data show CDR1 as MRHNA and CDR2 as SNTAGT. The CDR3 totals 14 residues. With 6 bases clipped from V and 4 bases from J, the junction kept 5 bases outside the gene matches. CDR3 protein: CASRPGGITGELFF. The CDR3 DNA reads TGTGCCAGCAGACCGGGGGGTATCACCGGGGAGCTGTTTTTT.

The V and J genes are TRBV12-3 or TRBV12-4 and TRBJ2-1, with D perhaps TRBD2 (6 bases). The CDR3 length is 13 residues. V was cut by 6 bases and J by 10 bases, with 16 bases left in between. The CDR3 DNA is TGTGCCAGCAGCCGGATACTAGCAGCCGAGCAGTTCTTC. This translates into CASSRILAAEQFF.

This sequence joins TRBV27 and TRBJ1-4; 8 bases agree with TRBD1. CDR3 length: 15 residues. Losses at the gene ends were 5 bases for V and 2 bases for J; bases not matched to a gene: 4. Germline CDR1 reads MNHEY; CDR2 reads SMNVEV (reference sequence). The CDR3 region is CASSLRQGTNEKLFF. As DNA, the CDR3 is TGTGCCAGCAGTCTAAGACAGGGGACTAATGAAAAACTGTTTTTT.

V is TRBV24-1 and J is TRBJ1-5; no definite D call. V lost 1 base and J lost 4, with 7 bases in between. The germline V gene has CDR1 KGHDR and CDR2 SFDVKD. CDR3 size: 14 residues. For the CDR3, the DNA is TGTGCCACCAGTGATTTCAGTCAGAATCAGCCCCAGCATTTT. This gives the protein CATSDFSQNQPQHF.

The chain couples TRBV12-3 or TRBV12-4 to TRBJ1-2; D is unclear. V was trimmed by 6 bases and J by 8 bases, leaving 13 bases between them. This CDR3 region has 12 residues. This CDR3 is CASSRRGRGYTF. DNA of the CDR3: TGTGCCAGCAGCCGCAGAGGTAGAGGCTACACCTTC.

The count of this clone is one. V usage is TRBV28 and J usage is TRBJ2-7, with a possible D match to TRBD1 (5 bases). This CDR3 spans 15 amino acids. Germline CDR1 is MDHEN and CDR2 is SYDVKM. Trimming took 5 bases from V and 1 from J, leaving 15 bases between them. In DNA, the CDR3 is TGTGCCAGCAGTGTCAGGGATGTGACATCCTACGAGCAGTACTTC. Its protein product is CASSVRDVTSYEQYF.